The 8 T cell receptor beta chains below come from one sample, sequenced in a study of patients and donors after allogeneic stem cell transplantation (TCRdb year 2020). The library relied on RT-PCR. The listed sequencing device is NextSeq 550. Starting from the raw public reads, TCRdb applied fastp trimming at Q25, assembled clones with MiXCR and retained in-frame beta chains. Each entry merges the rows of one CDR3 protein and shows their most common DNA and genes. Present in this sample are some 230,000 distinct CDR3 sequences, 11% to 15% of which were seen just once. Jointly, the top ten make up roughly 10% of the sample. The sequenced sample consisted of blood, either unsorted or a sorted T cell fraction (not recorded which). These receptors were obtained from a human donor who was either an allogeneic HSCT recipient or a stem cell or donor lymphocyte infusion donor (not recorded which). It is not recorded whose cells these are; they may come from a transplant donor.

In this sample, this clonotype turned up a few times. The chain joins TRBV7-9 to TRBJ2-6; D is possibly TRBD2 (5 bases). Trimming removed 3 bases from V and 2 bases from J, with 11 bases in between. Germline V gives CDR1 SEHNR, CDR2 FQNEAQ (reference sequence). The CDR3 runs 16 residues. The CDR3 spells CASSFEGGPGANVLTF. The DNA of the CDR3 is TGTGCCAGCAGCTTCGAAGGAGGACCTGGGGCCAACGTCCTGACTTTC.

Ten or more counts support this clonotype. The chain is built from TRBV29-1 and TRBJ1-1; TRBD1 matches at 9 bases. CDR1 is SQVTM and CDR2 is ANQGSEA in the germline V gene. J lost 11 bases, V lost 0 bases, and 4 bases had no gene match. The CDR3 spans 12 residues. The CDR3 DNA is TGCAGCGTTGAAGATGCAGGGACAGGGGCTTTCTTT. This translates into CSVEDAGTGAFF.

This clonotype was seen more than once but under ten times. The chain recombines TRBV2 with TRBJ1-1; D is perhaps TRBD1 (5 bases). V was shortened by 4 bases and J by 1 base, with 10 bases between the two germline ends. The CDR3 runs 14 residues. In germline, CDR1 is SNHLY, CDR2 FYNNEI. CDR3 loop: CASSGGRANTEAFF. Here the CDR3 DNA reads TGTGCCAGCAGTGGAGGCAGGGCGAACACTGAAGCTTTCTTT.

This clonotype appeared many times. The chain employs TRBV7-6 and TRBJ2-1; 8 bases align to TRBD2. The CDR3 has 13 residues. Germline CDR1 SGHVS, CDR2 FNYEAQ. The CDR3 region has the DNA TGTGTCTCGACGGGAGGGTTCTACAATGAGCAGTTCTTC. The encoded protein is CVSTGGFYNEQFF. Complete variable domain (other parts from reference TRBV7-6 and TRBJ2-1): GAGVSQSPRYKVTKRGQDVALRCDPISGHVSLYWYRQALGQGPEFLTYFNYEAQQDKSGLPNDRFSAERPEGSISTLTIQRTEQRDSAMYRCVSTGGFYNEQFFGPGTRLTVL.

The rearrangement links TRBV20-1 to TRBJ2-5; 12 nucleotides align to TRBD2. With V trimmed by 0 bases and J by 4 bases, 3 bases remained unmatched. This CDR3 has 15 amino acids. CDR1 and CDR2 from the germline V gene are DFQATT and SNEGSKA (reference sequence). The CDR3 reads CSARDLGLAGETQYF. The CDR3 nucleotides read TGCAGTGCTAGAGATTTGGGACTAGCGGGAGAGACCCAGTACTTC.

The J gene is TRBJ1-6, the V gene TRBV30, with 11 positions matching TRBD1. The CDR3 consists of 16 residues. CDR1 and CDR2 from the germline V gene are GTSNPN and SVGIG (reference sequence). CDR3 sequence (DNA): TGTGCAGGCGCCGGAGGACAGGGGGCTTATGGTTCACCCCTCCACTTT. Residues: CAGAGGQGAYGSPLHF.

This clonotype was observed a few times. This chain links TRBV2 with TRBJ2-1; no reliable D call. V was clipped by 7 bases and J by 0 bases, with 10 bases between them. The CDR3 covers 14 residues. CDR1 and CDR2 from the germline V gene are SNHLY and FYNNEI. DNA of the CDR3: TGTGCCAGCACGGTCGATGGCTCCTACAATGAGCAGTTCTTC. Its protein product is CASTVDGSYNEQFF.

The gene calls are TRBV6-1 and TRBJ1-1, with D possibly being TRBD1 (5 bases). The V gene's germline CDR1 is MNHNS and CDR2 SASEGT. The CDR3 has 14 residues. V was shortened by 8 bases and J by 5 bases, with 18 bases between the two germline ends. The CDR3 here is CASSPWDWDTEAFF. The DNA of the CDR3 is TGTGCCAGCTCCCCCTGGGACTGGGATACTGAAGCTTTCTTT.